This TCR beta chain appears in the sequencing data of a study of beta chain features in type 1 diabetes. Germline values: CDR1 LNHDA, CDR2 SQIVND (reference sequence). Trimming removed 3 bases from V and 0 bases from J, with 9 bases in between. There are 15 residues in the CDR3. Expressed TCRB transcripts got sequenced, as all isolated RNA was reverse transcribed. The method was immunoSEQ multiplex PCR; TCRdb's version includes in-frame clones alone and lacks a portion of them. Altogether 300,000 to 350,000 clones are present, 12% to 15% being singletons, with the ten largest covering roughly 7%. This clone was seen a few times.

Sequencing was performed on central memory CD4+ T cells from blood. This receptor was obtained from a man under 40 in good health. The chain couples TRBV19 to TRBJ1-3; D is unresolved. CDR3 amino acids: CASSIWGNSGNTIYF. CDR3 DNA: TGTGCCAGTAGTATTTGGGGAAACTCTGGAAACACCATATATTTT.